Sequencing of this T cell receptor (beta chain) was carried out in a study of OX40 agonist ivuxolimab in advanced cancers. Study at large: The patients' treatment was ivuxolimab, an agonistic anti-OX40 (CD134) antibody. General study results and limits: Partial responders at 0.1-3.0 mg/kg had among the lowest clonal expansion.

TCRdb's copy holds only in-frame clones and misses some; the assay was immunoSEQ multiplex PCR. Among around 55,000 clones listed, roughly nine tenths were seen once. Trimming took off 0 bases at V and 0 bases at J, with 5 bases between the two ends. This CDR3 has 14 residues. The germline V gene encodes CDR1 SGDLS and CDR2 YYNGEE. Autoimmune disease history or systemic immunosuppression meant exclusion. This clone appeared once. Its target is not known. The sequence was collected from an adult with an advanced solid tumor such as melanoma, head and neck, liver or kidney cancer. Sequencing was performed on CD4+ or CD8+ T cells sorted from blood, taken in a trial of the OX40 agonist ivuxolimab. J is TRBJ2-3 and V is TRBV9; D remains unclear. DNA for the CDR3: TGTGCCAGCAGCGTAGTTGGCAGCACAGATACGCAGTATTTT. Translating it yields CASSVVGSTDTQYF.